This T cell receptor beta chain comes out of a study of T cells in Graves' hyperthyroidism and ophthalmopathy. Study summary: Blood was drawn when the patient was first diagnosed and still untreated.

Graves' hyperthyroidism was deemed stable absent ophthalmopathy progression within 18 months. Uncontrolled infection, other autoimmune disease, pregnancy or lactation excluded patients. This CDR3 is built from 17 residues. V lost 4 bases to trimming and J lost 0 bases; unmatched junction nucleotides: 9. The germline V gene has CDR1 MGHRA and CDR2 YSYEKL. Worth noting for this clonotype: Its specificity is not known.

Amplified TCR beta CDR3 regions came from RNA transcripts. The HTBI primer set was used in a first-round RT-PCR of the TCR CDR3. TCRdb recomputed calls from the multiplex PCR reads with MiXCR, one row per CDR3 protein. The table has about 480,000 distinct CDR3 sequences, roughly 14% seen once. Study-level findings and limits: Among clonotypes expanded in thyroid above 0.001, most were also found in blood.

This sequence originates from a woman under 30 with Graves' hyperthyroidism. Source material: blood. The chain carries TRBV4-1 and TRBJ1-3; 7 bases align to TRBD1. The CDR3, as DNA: TGCGCCAGCAGCCCAACTCGACAGGGTGCCTCTGGAAACACCATATATTTT. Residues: CASSPTRQGASGNTIYF.